A selection of T cell receptor beta chains follows, all from one sample in a study of blood T cell repertoires in COVID-19. TCRdb's copy holds only in-frame clones and misses some; the assay was immunoSEQ multiplex PCR. The sample holds tens of thousands of clones; 70% to 90% are singletons and the top ten take less than 20%. The specimen sequenced was peripheral blood. The receptors shown here come from a human donor in a cohort sampled during active COVID-19. The donor label of this sample is uncertain. Both conserved end residues are part of each CDR3. Fields, in order: clone size, D gene, J gene, V gene, CDR3 protein. D genes are given only for firm matches. Rows may omit the clone size; those that give it use once, few, many or a size class.

abundance: NA
d_gene: NA
j_gene: TRBJ1-2
v_gene: TRBV3-1/TRBV3-2
CDR3aa: CASSLGRAGGYTF

abundance: NA
d_gene: NA
j_gene: TRBJ2-7
v_gene: TRBV3-1/TRBV3-2
CDR3aa: CASSQGRGGAVEQYF

abundance: NA
d_gene: TRBD1
j_gene: TRBJ1-6
v_gene: TRBV4-1
CDR3aa: CASSLGDRAYNSPLHF

abundance: NA
d_gene: NA
j_gene: TRBJ1-3
v_gene: TRBV5-4
CDR3aa: CASSRSTTFSGNTIYF

abundance: NA
d_gene: NA
j_gene: TRBJ2-7
v_gene: TRBV2
CDR3aa: CASRTPPAGPTYEQYF

abundance: NA
d_gene: NA
j_gene: TRBJ1-6
v_gene: TRBV3-1/TRBV3-2
CDR3aa: CASSLRGPISYINSPLHF

abundance: NA
d_gene: TRBD2
j_gene: TRBJ2-3
v_gene: TRBV4-1
CDR3aa: CASSQGRLAGVSTDTQYF

abundance: few
d_gene: NA
j_gene: TRBJ2-7
v_gene: TRBV7-2
CDR3aa: CASSVAGSSYEQYF

abundance: few
d_gene: TRBD1
j_gene: TRBJ1-2
v_gene: TRBV6-1
CDR3aa: CASSESPGGSFYGYTF

abundance: few
d_gene: TRBD1
j_gene: TRBJ1-2
v_gene: TRBV5-1
CDR3aa: CASSQDRGDGYTF

abundance: once
d_gene: TRBD2
j_gene: TRBJ2-7
v_gene: TRBV9
CDR3aa: CASSVARHKGLAGGLYEQYF

abundance: NA
d_gene: NA
j_gene: TRBJ1-3
v_gene: TRBV18
CDR3aa: CASSPVGTGAGNTIYF

abundance: few
d_gene: NA
j_gene: TRBJ1-1
v_gene: TRBV6-2/TRBV6-3
CDR3aa: CASSSINIEAFF

abundance: NA
d_gene: NA
j_gene: TRBJ1-1
v_gene: TRBV5-4
CDR3aa: CASRFRGAPTEAFF

abundance: NA
d_gene: NA
j_gene: TRBJ1-1
v_gene: TRBV19
CDR3aa: CASSSRRLIGGNTEAFF

abundance: NA
d_gene: NA
j_gene: TRBJ2-7
v_gene: TRBV12-2
CDR3aa: CPGGAHEQYF

abundance: NA
d_gene: TRBD1
j_gene: TRBJ1-2
v_gene: TRBV19
CDR3aa: CASSATGQGYFGYTF

abundance: NA
d_gene: NA
j_gene: TRBJ2-1
v_gene: TRBV2
CDR3aa: CASRPNGGTYEQFF

abundance: NA
d_gene: NA
j_gene: TRBJ2-2
v_gene: TRBV5-4
CDR3aa: CASVVANTGELFF

abundance: NA
d_gene: NA
j_gene: TRBJ1-1
v_gene: TRBV12-3/TRBV12-4
CDR3aa: CASSFGWDTEAFF

abundance: NA
d_gene: TRBD1
j_gene: TRBJ1-6
v_gene: TRBV6-6
CDR3aa: CASIRRRGPSSYNSPLHF

abundance: many
d_gene: NA
j_gene: TRBJ2-2
v_gene: TRBV12-3/TRBV12-4
CDR3aa: CASRLDPGELFF

abundance: NA
d_gene: NA
j_gene: TRBJ2-1
v_gene: TRBV21-1
CDR3aa: CASSKGAEGSYNEQFF

abundance: once
d_gene: NA
j_gene: TRBJ1-5
v_gene: TRBV7-2
CDR3aa: CASSLDGRGNQPQHF

abundance: NA
d_gene: TRBD2
j_gene: TRBJ2-3
v_gene: TRBV9
CDR3aa: CASSVSGGFDTDTQYF

abundance: NA
d_gene: NA
j_gene: TRBJ1-2
v_gene: TRBV19
CDR3aa: CASSNQGNYGYTF

abundance: once
d_gene: NA
j_gene: TRBJ2-1
v_gene: TRBV7-6
CDR3aa: CASSPRSGGKLYNEQFF

abundance: NA
d_gene: NA
j_gene: TRBJ1-5
v_gene: TRBV10-3
CDR3aa: CATWGGAIGNQPQHF

abundance: NA
d_gene: NA
j_gene: TRBJ1-1
v_gene: TRBV12-3/TRBV12-4
CDR3aa: CASSLGRGTEAFF

abundance: NA
d_gene: NA
j_gene: TRBJ1-6
v_gene: TRBV2
CDR3aa: CASHPTSLGSPLHF

abundance: NA
d_gene: NA
j_gene: TRBJ2-3
v_gene: TRBV27
CDR3aa: CASSFGGADTQYF

abundance: NA
d_gene: TRBD1
j_gene: TRBJ1-2
v_gene: TRBV6-5
CDR3aa: CASSTTDRGRGGYTF

abundance: once
d_gene: TRBD2
j_gene: TRBJ2-3
v_gene: TRBV6-5
CDR3aa: CASNRAGGTDTQYF

abundance: NA
d_gene: NA
j_gene: TRBJ2-7
v_gene: TRBV9
CDR3aa: CASSVGVGGQSYEQYF

abundance: NA
d_gene: TRBD2
j_gene: TRBJ2-2
v_gene: TRBV7-7
CDR3aa: CASSPGLAGTGELFF

abundance: NA
d_gene: TRBD1
j_gene: TRBJ2-7
v_gene: TRBV11-2
CDR3aa: CASSFSTGNEQYF

abundance: NA
d_gene: NA
j_gene: TRBJ2-1
v_gene: TRBV15
CDR3aa: CATSLSGSFRGEQFF

abundance: NA
d_gene: NA
j_gene: TRBJ2-1
v_gene: TRBV18
CDR3aa: CASSPPQGRVNEQFF

abundance: NA
d_gene: TRBD1
j_gene: TRBJ1-4
v_gene: TRBV27
CDR3aa: CASSLPRQGQSNEKLFF

abundance: NA
d_gene: NA
j_gene: TRBJ1-1
v_gene: TRBV25-1
CDR3aa: CASTPTENTEAFF

abundance: NA
d_gene: TRBD1
j_gene: TRBJ1-2
v_gene: TRBV5-1
CDR3aa: CASSSDRGLGYTF

abundance: NA
d_gene: TRBD1
j_gene: TRBJ1-1
v_gene: TRBV6-2/TRBV6-3
CDR3aa: CASSGLTGGKTEAFF

abundance: NA
d_gene: NA
j_gene: TRBJ1-2
v_gene: TRBV6-4
CDR3aa: CASSAVSGQAGGYTF

abundance: NA
d_gene: TRBD2
j_gene: TRBJ2-5
v_gene: TRBV4-2
CDR3aa: CASSLPTSGGPRETQYF

abundance: NA
d_gene: TRBD1
j_gene: TRBJ2-1
v_gene: TRBV5-1
CDR3aa: CASSLTDRDEQFF

abundance: NA
d_gene: NA
j_gene: TRBJ1-4
v_gene: TRBV5-4
CDR3aa: CASSPGTGKLFF

abundance: NA
d_gene: NA
j_gene: TRBJ1-5
v_gene: TRBV3-1/TRBV3-2
CDR3aa: CASSLGRDQPQHF